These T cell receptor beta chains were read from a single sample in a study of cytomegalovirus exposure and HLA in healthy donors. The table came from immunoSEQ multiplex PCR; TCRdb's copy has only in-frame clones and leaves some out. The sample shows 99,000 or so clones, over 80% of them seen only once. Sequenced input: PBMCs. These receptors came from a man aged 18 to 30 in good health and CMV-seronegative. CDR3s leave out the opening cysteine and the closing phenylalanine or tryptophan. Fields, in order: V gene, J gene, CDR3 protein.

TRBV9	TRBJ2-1	ASSVGGLAGVGEQF
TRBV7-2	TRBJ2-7	ASSSGRGYEQY
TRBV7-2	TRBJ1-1	ASGRAGELNTEAF
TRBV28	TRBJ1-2	ASIRGRTAVV
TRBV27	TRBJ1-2	ASSPPGVYYGYT
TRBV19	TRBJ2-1	ASSIEGLAGGPDNEQF
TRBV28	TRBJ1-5	ASSLSGQPQH
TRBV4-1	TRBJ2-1	ASSQDLASGTSSYNEQF
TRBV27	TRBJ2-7	ASSLSFTGVYEQY
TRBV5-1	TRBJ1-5	ASSLEGVEVGNQPQH
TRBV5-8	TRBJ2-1	ASSLEYGGHNEQF
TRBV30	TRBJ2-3	AWSARGSGTDTQY
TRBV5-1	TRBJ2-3	ASSLGGRTSTDTQY
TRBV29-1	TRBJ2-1	SVAGGPGTVYNEQF
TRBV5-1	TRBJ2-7	ASGRDRAYEQY
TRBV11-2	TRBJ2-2	ASSLDELSGELF
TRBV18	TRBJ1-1	ASSPPKKGQKNTEAF
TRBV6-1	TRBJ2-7	ASNANALYEQY
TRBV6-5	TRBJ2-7	ASSYTGAYEQY
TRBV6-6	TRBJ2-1	ASSYRLAEYNEQF
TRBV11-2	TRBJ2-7	ASSPQDSTWYEQY
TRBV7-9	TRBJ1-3	ASSTSGGASGNTIY
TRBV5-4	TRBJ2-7	ASSSPSGTTPYEQY
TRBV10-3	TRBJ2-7	AIRGQAGEQY
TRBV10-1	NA	ASSPSPGVEQY
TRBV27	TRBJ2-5	ASPHSSERETQY
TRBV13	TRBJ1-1	ASSEDRGPTEAF
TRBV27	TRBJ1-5	ASSPSGVIGNQPQH
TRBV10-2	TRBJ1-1	ASSQTSQGAEAF
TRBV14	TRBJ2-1	ASSQNYYNEQF
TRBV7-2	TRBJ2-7	ASSLLTRGISEQY
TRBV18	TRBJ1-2	ASSPPRPDYGYT
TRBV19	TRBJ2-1	ASSIEARVRNEQF
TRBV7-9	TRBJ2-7	ASSLSIGIGISYEQY
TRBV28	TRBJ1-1	ASSLWTQGIEAF
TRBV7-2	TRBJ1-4	ASSLAPSVNEKLF
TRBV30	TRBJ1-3	AWETGGSGNTIY
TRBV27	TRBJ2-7	ASSLSRGFGGGEQY
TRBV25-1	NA	ASSGTGPRGSYEQY
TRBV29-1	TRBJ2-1	SVGVGAGNEQF
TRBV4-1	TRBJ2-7	ASSQGGDGYYEQY
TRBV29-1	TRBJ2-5	SVEKLETQY
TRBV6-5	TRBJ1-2	ASSLTGNYGYT
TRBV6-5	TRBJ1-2	ASSRPDSYGYT
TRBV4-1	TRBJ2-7	ASSRGQGYEQY
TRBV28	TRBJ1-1	ASESFGGARAEAF
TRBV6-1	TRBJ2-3	ASSESLITDTQY
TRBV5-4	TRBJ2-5	ASSSQVQETQY
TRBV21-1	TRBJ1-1	ASSTPQGPPTEAF
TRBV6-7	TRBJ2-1	ASRFSLALSSYNEQF
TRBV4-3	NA	ASSYTGATYEQY
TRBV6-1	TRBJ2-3	ASSEGTGVLRTDTQY
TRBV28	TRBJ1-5	ASSLDGRRGQPQH
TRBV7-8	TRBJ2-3	ASSLVGDTQY